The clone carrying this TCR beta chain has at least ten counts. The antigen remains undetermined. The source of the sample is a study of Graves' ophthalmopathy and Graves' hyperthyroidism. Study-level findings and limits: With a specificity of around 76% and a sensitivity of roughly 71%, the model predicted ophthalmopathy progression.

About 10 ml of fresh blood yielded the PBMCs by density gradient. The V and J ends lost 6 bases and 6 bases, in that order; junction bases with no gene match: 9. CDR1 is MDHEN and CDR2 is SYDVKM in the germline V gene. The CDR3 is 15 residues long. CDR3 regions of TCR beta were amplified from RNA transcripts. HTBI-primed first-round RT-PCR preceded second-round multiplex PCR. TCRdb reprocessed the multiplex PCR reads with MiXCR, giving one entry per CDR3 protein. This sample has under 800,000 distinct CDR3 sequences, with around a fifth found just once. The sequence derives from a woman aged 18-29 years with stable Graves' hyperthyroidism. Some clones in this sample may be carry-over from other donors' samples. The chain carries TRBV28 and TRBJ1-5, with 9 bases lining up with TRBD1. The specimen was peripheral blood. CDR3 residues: CASRFRDRASQPQHF. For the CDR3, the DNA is TGTGCCAGCAGATTCCGGGACAGGGCGAGTCAGCCCCAGCATTTT.